This T cell receptor beta chain was obtained from a study of tumor-infiltrating lymphocytes in primary liver carcinoma. Details on this clonotype: This may be a read error: a much more frequent sequence differs by one nucleotide.

Synthesis of TCR beta cDNA was carried out from 450 to 650 ng total RNA with a constant-region primer. Libraries of TCR beta came from three nested multiplex PCR rounds with slightly modified ARM-PCR. The first two PCR rounds used TRBV1-TRBV30 forward primers with a C-beta reverse primer, nine to ten cycles each. Using its own MiXCR run on the multiplex PCR reads, TCRdb lists one record per CDR3 protein. Of about 350,000 distinct CDR3 sequences listed, about 65% were seen once; the top ten hold 5% to 6.5%. The study extracted blood RNA from unsorted whole blood and also extracted germline DNA. Chronic HBV infection was present, with no prior treatment. It was before surgery that approximately 4 milliliters of peripheral blood were collected. The CDR3 runs 13 residues. Germline assignment: CDR1 ENHRY and CDR2 SYGVKD.

The sample consisted of peripheral blood. The receptor was isolated from a middle-aged man with primary liver carcinoma and hepatitis B virus infection. This chain joins TRBV10-3 and TRBJ2-7; TRBD1 matches at 7 bases. The CDR3 loop reads CATGARQGYEHYF. CDR3 DNA sequence: TGTGCCACCGGTGCGAGACAGGGCTACGAGCATTACTTC.